Listed below are T cell receptor beta chains from one sample, sequenced in a study of CD8 T cells in Susac syndrome. TCRdb reprocessed the immunoSEQ multiplex PCR reads via MiXCR and lists one record per CDR3 protein. The sample lists some 110,000 distinct CDR3 sequences, 90% to 95% seen once, with about 0.27% in the top ten. Source material: CD8+ T cells from PBMCs. All receptors come from a human donor with Susac syndrome. The CDR3 runs from the conserved cysteine through the conserved F or W. Each record gives: D gene, J gene, clone size, CDR3 length, V gene, CDR3 DNA, CDR3 protein. D genes are given only for firm matches. Clone size is given for some rows only: seen once, a few or many times, or a class if the clone is expanded.

D: NA; J: TRBJ2-3; size: NA; length: 13; V: TRBV27; DNA: TGTGCCAGCAGTCCGTCTAGCACAGATACGCAGTATTTT; CDR3: CASSPSSTDTQYF
D: TRBD1; J: TRBJ1-2; size: NA; length: 12; V: TRBV13; DNA: TGTGCCAGCAGCTCGGGACAGGGCGCGGTATCCTTC; CDR3: CASSSGQGAVSF
D: NA; J: TRBJ1-1; size: once; length: 16; V: TRBV4-1; DNA: TGCGCCAGCAGCCAAACCCTTGGGGCGGGGAACACTGAAGCTTTCTTT; CDR3: CASSQTLGAGNTEAFF
D: NA; J: TRBJ1-3; size: NA; length: 13; V: TRBV20-1; DNA: TGCAGTGCCCGGGAAGGGGTCGGAAACACCATATATTTT; CDR3: CSAREGVGNTIYF
D: TRBD1; J: TRBJ1-6; size: NA; length: 14; V: TRBV4-1; DNA: TGCGCCAGCAGCCAAACAGGGGGCGGTTCACCCCTCCACTTT; CDR3: CASSQTGGGSPLHF
D: NA; J: TRBJ1-2; size: NA; length: 13; V: TRBV29-1; DNA: TGCAGCGTTGCCGTCGGACAGCAATATGGCTACACCTTC; CDR3: CSVAVGQQYGYTF
D: NA; J: TRBJ1-1; size: NA; length: 14; V: TRBV29-1; DNA: TGCAGCGTTGAAGATCTGGAGGTTGGCGCTGAAGCTTTCTTT; CDR3: CSVEDLEVGAEAFF
D: NA; J: TRBJ2-5; size: NA; length: 15; V: TRBV11-2; DNA: TGTGCCAGCAGCCCAAAGGGGGGGGACCAAGAGACCCAGTACTTC; CDR3: CASSPKGGDQETQYF
D: NA; J: TRBJ2-1; size: NA; length: 16; V: TRBV11-2; DNA: TGTGCCAGCAGCCTCAGCGGGGACAGAGTCTACAATGAGCAGTTCTTC; CDR3: CASSLSGDRVYNEQFF
D: TRBD1; J: TRBJ1-1; size: NA; length: 14; V: TRBV27; DNA: TGTGCCAGCAGTGAGAGGGGGCGGAACACTGAAGCTTTCTTT; CDR3: CASSERGRNTEAFF
D: NA; J: TRBJ1-2; size: NA; length: 12; V: TRBV30; DNA: TGTGCCTGCGAGACGGTTGGTGGGGGCTACACCTTC; CDR3: CACETVGGGYTF
D: TRBD2; J: TRBJ2-1; size: NA; length: 15; V: TRBV29-1; DNA: TGCAGCGTTGAAGCCCCCTTAGCGGGGGGGCCCGAGCAGTTCTTC; CDR3: CSVEAPLAGGPEQFF
D: TRBD2; J: TRBJ2-1; size: NA; length: 16; V: TRBV5-1; DNA: TGCGCCAGCAGCTTGATTAGCGGGGTATCCTACAATGAGCAGTTCTTC; CDR3: CASSLISGVSYNEQFF
D: NA; J: TRBJ2-4; size: NA; length: 11; V: TRBV10-2; DNA: TGCGCCAGCAGTGAGTGGAACATTCAGTACTTC; CDR3: CASSEWNIQYF
D: NA; J: TRBJ1-5; size: NA; length: 17; V: TRBV7-8; DNA: TGTGCCAGCAGCTTAGCATACAGGGCTCTTAGCAATCAGCCCCAGCATTTT; CDR3: CASSLAYRALSNQPQHF
D: NA; J: TRBJ2-7; size: NA; length: 13; V: TRBV11-2; DNA: TGTGCCAGCAGCTTACTTCGAGGGGCCGAGCAGTACTTC; CDR3: CASSLLRGAEQYF
D: TRBD1; J: TRBJ2-7; size: few; length: 13; V: TRBV9; DNA: TGTGCCAGCAGCGGCGGACAGGGGTACGAGCAGTACTTC; CDR3: CASSGGQGYEQYF
D: NA; J: TRBJ1-5; size: NA; length: 14; V: TRBV19; DNA: TGTGCCAGTAGTATTGGAGGGGAGGGGCGGCCCCAGCATTTT; CDR3: CASSIGGEGRPQHF
D: TRBD1; J: TRBJ2-5; size: NA; length: 15; V: TRBV27; DNA: TGTGCCAGCAGTCCCCCCGGGACAGCTCAAGAGACCCAGTACTTC; CDR3: CASSPPGTAQETQYF
D: TRBD1; J: TRBJ2-2; size: NA; length: 14; V: TRBV27; DNA: TGTGCCAGCAGTTTCAAAACAGGGGCTGGGGAGCTGTTTTTT; CDR3: CASSFKTGAGELFF
D: NA; J: TRBJ2-5; size: NA; length: 13; V: TRBV29-1; DNA: TGCAGCGTTGAGGGCACCTTCCAAGAGACCCAGTACTTC; CDR3: CSVEGTFQETQYF
D: NA; J: TRBJ2-7; size: NA; length: 13; V: TRBV4-1; DNA: TGCGCCAGCAGCCCTGAAGGGGCCTACGAGCAGTACTTC; CDR3: CASSPEGAYEQYF
D: NA; J: TRBJ1-2; size: NA; length: 13; V: TRBV2; DNA: TGTGCCAGCAGTGAAGCGCAGGGTGGGGGCTACACCTTC; CDR3: CASSEAQGGGYTF
D: TRBD1; J: TRBJ1-6; size: NA; length: 14; V: TRBV5-6; DNA: TGTGCCAGCAGCCGACAGGGTTATAATTCACCCCTCCACTTT; CDR3: CASSRQGYNSPLHF
D: NA; J: TRBJ2-1; size: NA; length: 13; V: TRBV6-2/TRBV6-3; DNA: TGTGCCAGCAGTTACGACATTCACAATGAGCAGTTCTTC; CDR3: CASSYDIHNEQFF
D: NA; J: TRBJ1-5; size: NA; length: 11; V: TRBV12-3/TRBV12-4; DNA: TGTGCCAGCAGTTTTGGTCAGCCCCAGCATTTT; CDR3: CASSFGQPQHF
D: TRBD2; J: TRBJ2-5; size: once; length: 16; V: TRBV18; DNA: TGTGCCAGCTCGTCGACGGGGACTACCTCCCAAGAGACCCAGTACTTC; CDR3: CASSSTGTTSQETQYF
D: TRBD1; J: TRBJ1-2; size: NA; length: 14; V: TRBV5-8; DNA: TGTGCCAGCAGCCCGGGACAGGGCGACTATGGCTACACCTTC; CDR3: CASSPGQGDYGYTF
D: TRBD1; J: TRBJ1-1; size: NA; length: 15; V: TRBV12-3/TRBV12-4; DNA: TGTGCCAGCAGCCCCGGACAGGGGGCGCGCACTGAAGCTTTCTTT; CDR3: CASSPGQGARTEAFF
D: NA; J: TRBJ1-2; size: NA; length: 13; V: TRBV2; DNA: TGTGCCAGCGAATTGTGGACCGGCTATGGCTACACCTTC; CDR3: CASELWTGYGYTF
D: TRBD2; J: TRBJ2-1; size: NA; length: 14; V: TRBV29-1; DNA: TGCAGCGTAGTCTCGGGGGGGAGGTACAATGAGCAGTTCTTC; CDR3: CSVVSGGRYNEQFF
D: TRBD1; J: TRBJ2-5; size: once; length: 15; V: TRBV6-2/TRBV6-3; DNA: TGTGCCAGCAGTGCCGGGACAGCGTACCAAGAGACCCAGTACTTC; CDR3: CASSAGTAYQETQYF
D: NA; J: TRBJ1-1; size: NA; length: 13; V: TRBV19; DNA: TGTGCCAGTAGTATGTTCGGGAACACTGAAGCTTTCTTT; CDR3: CASSMFGNTEAFF
D: TRBD1; J: TRBJ2-7; size: NA; length: 12; V: TRBV15; DNA: TGTGCCACCAGTCAGGGGGCCTACGAGCAGTACTTC; CDR3: CATSQGAYEQYF
D: TRBD1; J: TRBJ2-5; size: NA; length: 14; V: TRBV29-1; DNA: TGCAGCGTTGGTTGGGACAGACCATCAGAGACCCAGTACTTC; CDR3: CSVGWDRPSETQYF
D: NA; J: TRBJ1-5; size: NA; length: 16; V: TRBV4-1; DNA: TGCGCCAGCAGCCAAGTGAGAGGAGGGGCCCGTCAGCCCCAGCATTTT; CDR3: CASSQVRGGARQPQHF
D: TRBD2; J: TRBJ2-7; size: NA; length: 14; V: TRBV29-1; DNA: TGCAGCGCCTGGGCGGGAGGGGCTTCCGACGAGCAGTACTTC; CDR3: CSAWAGGASDEQYF
D: NA; J: TRBJ2-1; size: NA; length: 17; V: TRBV9; DNA: TGTGCCAGCAGCGCGGGGGTTAGCGAGAGCTCCTACAATGAGCAGTTCTTC; CDR3: CASSAGVSESSYNEQFF